These T cell receptor beta chains were read from a single sample in a study of blood T cell repertoires in COVID-19. TCRdb keeps only in-frame clones here, not all; method: immunoSEQ multiplex PCR. The table shows 250,000 to 300,000 clones, with 89% occurring only once. The sample taken for sequencing was PBMCs or T cells enriched from blood (not recorded which). These receptors were taken from a woman aged 35 to 49 who had recovered from COVID-19. The conserved cysteine and the conserved F or W are not part of the CDR3 here.

V gene: TRBV5-1; CDR3 protein: ASSSRAETPHEQY
V gene: TRBV7-9; CDR3 protein: ASSPVAGGVDEQF
V gene: TRBV3-1/TRBV3-2; CDR3 protein: ASSLQGTTNEKLF
V gene: TRBV5-6; CDR3 protein: ASNVWVSGGHNTGELF
V gene: TRBV18; CDR3 protein: ASSPPGAGNQPQH
V gene: TRBV5-1; CDR3 protein: ASSLEVAGIYEQY
V gene: TRBV29-1; CDR3 protein: SAGQGHGEQF
V gene: TRBV19; CDR3 protein: ASSPLPGGRSLSGASTGELF
V gene: TRBV5-4; CDR3 protein: ASRTGTGNILNTEAF
V gene: TRBV5-1; CDR3 protein: ASSSGSSGANVLT
V gene: TRBV4-1; CDR3 protein: ASSQVFSSGGKTDTQY
V gene: TRBV30; CDR3 protein: AWSVRSFAGGFTGELF
V gene: TRBV6-2/TRBV6-3; CDR3 protein: ASSYRGRVNTGELF
V gene: TRBV5-1; CDR3 protein: ASSRAESSYNEQF
V gene: TRBV11-1; CDR3 protein: ASSTQTQGASYEQY
V gene: TRBV6-5; CDR3 protein: ASSYSPRGGYT
V gene: TRBV7-8; CDR3 protein: ASSLLGLTTGELF
V gene: TRBV4-3; CDR3 protein: ASSQDLVGRKNQPQH